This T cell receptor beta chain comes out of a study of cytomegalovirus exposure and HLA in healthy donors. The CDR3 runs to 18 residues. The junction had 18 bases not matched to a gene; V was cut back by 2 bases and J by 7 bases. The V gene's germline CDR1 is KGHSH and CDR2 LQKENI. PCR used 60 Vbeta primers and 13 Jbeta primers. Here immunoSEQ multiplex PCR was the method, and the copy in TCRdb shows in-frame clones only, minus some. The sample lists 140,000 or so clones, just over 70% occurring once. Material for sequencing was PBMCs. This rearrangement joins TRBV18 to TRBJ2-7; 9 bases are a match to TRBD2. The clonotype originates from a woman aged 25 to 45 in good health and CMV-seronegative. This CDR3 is CASSPGIVGAGGIEEQYF. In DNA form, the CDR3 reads TGTGCCAGCTCACCAGGCATCGTTGGGGCGGGAGGGATTGAGGAGCAGTACTTC.